These T cell receptor beta chains were read from a single sample in a study of shared clonotypes between healthy human individuals. Sequenced by immunoSEQ multiplex PCR; TCRdb stores in-frame clones only, minus some. The sample consists of roughly 2 million clones, roughly 95% of them appearing once. The specimen was naive CD4+ T cells sorted from blood. Source of these receptors: a man aged 18 to 29 in good health. CDR3s include the opening cysteine and the closing phenylalanine or tryptophan. The D gene is left open where the match is weak. Size is stated for part of the rows, as once, few or many counts, or as a class when the clone is expanded.

>-|16|-|TRBJ2-5|TRBV4-2
TGTGCCAGCAGCCAAGATTTGAGCGGGCAGGGGGAGACCCAGTACTTC
CASSQDLSGQGETQYF
>once|12|-|TRBJ1-2|TRBV28
TGTGCCAGCAGTTTTTATCAGTATGGCTACACCTTC
CASSFYQYGYTF
>-|13|-|TRBJ2-7|TRBV29-1
TGCAGCGTTGCAGGGCAAAACTCCTACGAGCAGTACTTC
CSVAGQNSYEQYF
>-|13|-|TRBJ2-7|TRBV5-1
TGCGCCAGCAGCTCTAGCGTCTCCTACGAGCAGTACTTC
CASSSSVSYEQYF
>-|15|TRBD1|TRBJ2-3|TRBV7-9
TGTGCCAGCAGCCCTAGGGACAGGGGGCGCAACACGAAGTATTTT
CASSPRDRGRNTKYF
>-|15|-|TRBJ2-7|TRBV4-1
TGCGCCAGCAGCCAAGGCCGGGACAAACACTACGAGCAGTACTTC
CASSQGRDKHYEQYF
>-|15|TRBD2|TRBJ2-2|TRBV25-1
TGTGCCAGCAGTAAGACTAGCGGGATGGTCGGGGAGCTGTTTTTT
CASSKTSGMVGELFF
>-|13|-|TRBJ2-5|TRBV7-8
TGTGCCAGCAGCTCCACGCAACAAGAGACCCAGTACTTC
CASSSTQQETQYF
>-|15|-|TRBJ2-2|TRBV5-1
TGCGCCAGCAGCTTGGAGGGCCTAGCGACCGGGGAGCTGTTTTTT
CASSLEGLATGELFF
>once|17|-|TRBJ2-5|TRBV30
TGTGCCTGGAGCTCGGGATTTAGGGGGAGGGTGGATGAGACCCAGTACTTC
CAWSSGFRGRVDETQYF
>-|14|-|TRBJ1-2|TRBV5-1
TGCGCCAGCAGGGCGGGCGATTCTCACTATGGCTACACCTTC
CASRAGDSHYGYTF
>-|15|-|TRBJ2-7|TRBV5-1
TGCGCCAGCAGCTTGGGAGGTAGCGCTACCTACGAGCAGTACTTC
CASSLGGSATYEQYF
>-|11|-|TRBJ1-5|TRBV6-5
TGTGCCACTGCAGAAGATCAGCCCCAGCATTTT
CATAEDQPQHF
>-|15|-|TRBJ2-3|TRBV5-4
TGTGCCAGCAGCTTGGTGGGGGGGGCGACAGATACGCAGTATTTT
CASSLVGGATDTQYF
>-|14|-|TRBJ2-3|TRBV29-1
TGCAGCGTTGAAACGCCACCCCGGGCAGATACGCAGTATTTT
CSVETPPRADTQYF
>-|16|-|TRBJ2-5|TRBV28
TGTGCCAGCAGTTTTCGGGACCTCAGGGTTCAAGAGACCCAGTACTTC
CASSFRDLRVQETQYF
>-|14|-|TRBJ2-2|TRBV5-1
TGCGCCAGCAGCTTGGCCAGGGACACCGGGGAGCTGTTTTTT
CASSLARDTGELFF
>-|14|-|TRBJ1-2|TRBV29-1
TGCAGCGCCAAACCCGGGACAACGGCAGAGGGCTACACCTTC
CSAKPGTTAEGYTF
>-|13|-|TRBJ2-7|TRBV25-1
TGTACCAGTATCGGGGCCTCCTACTACGAGCAGTACTTC
CTSIGASYYEQYF
>-|17|TRBD2|TRBJ2-2|TRBV9
TGTGCCAGCAGCGTAGATGGGGGAGCGGGAGTCTACGGGGAGCTGTTTTTT
CASSVDGGAGVYGELFF
>-|15|-|TRBJ2-7|TRBV6-6
TGTGCCAGCAGTTACTCTACGGCGGTGGGCTACGAGCAGTACTTC
CASSYSTAVGYEQYF
>once|18|TRBD2|TRBJ2-2|TRBV4-3
TGCGCCAGCAGCCAAGATGGGGCTAGCGGGATTGACACCGGGGAGCTGTTTTTT
CASSQDGASGIDTGELFF
>-|15|-|TRBJ2-7|TRBV5-4
TGTGCCAGCAGCCGAACACACAGGGAGACCTACGAGCAGTACTTC
CASSRTHRETYEQYF
>-|14|-|TRBJ2-3|TRBV6-6
TGTGCCAGCAGTCTCGTCCTAGCCCCAGATACGCAGTATTTT
CASSLVLAPDTQYF
>-|13|-|TRBJ1-5|TRBV15
TGTGCCACCAGCAGAGATCCGGGTCAGCCCCAGCATTTT
CATSRDPGQPQHF
>once|15|-|TRBJ2-2|TRBV6-6
TGTGCCAGCACTCCCTATGGTGGTTTTGCTGGGGAGCTGTTTTTT
CASTPYGGFAGELFF
>-|16|TRBD1|TRBJ2-7|TRBV18
TGTGCCAGCTCACCGGGACAGGGCCTTGTATCCTACGAGCAGTACTTC
CASSPGQGLVSYEQYF
>-|17|-|TRBJ1-1|TRBV7-3
TGTGCCAGCAGCAATCAGCCCTCCGGCGTCATGAACACTGAAGCTTTCTTT
CASSNQPSGVMNTEAFF
>-|16|TRBD2|TRBJ2-1|TRBV5-1
TGCGCCAGCAGCGTACGAGCGGGAGGGTCCTACAATGAGCAGTTCTTC
CASSVRAGGSYNEQFF
>-|13|-|TRBJ2-7|TRBV2
TGTGCCAGCAGTGATGTCAGTTTCTACGAGCAGTACTTC
CASSDVSFYEQYF
>-|14|TRBD1|TRBJ2-5|TRBV6-6
TGTGCCAGCAGCCCGGGACAGATACAGGGGACCCAGTACTTC
CASSPGQIQGTQYF
>-|14|-|TRBJ1-5|TRBV5-1
TGCGCCAGCAGCTTGGAAGGGTACGGTCAGCCCCAGCATTTT
CASSLEGYGQPQHF
>-|15|TRBD1|TRBJ2-4|TRBV19
TGTGCCAGTAGTACGGGACAGGGGGACGCAAACATTCAGTACTTC
CASSTGQGDANIQYF
>-|14|-|TRBJ2-1|TRBV28
TGTGCCAGCAGTAGGGAACACTTTTACAATGAGCAGTTCTTC
CASSREHFYNEQFF
>-|16|-|TRBJ2-6|TRBV28
TGTGCCAGCAGTTCCCCCGGGGTCACTGGGGCCAACGTCCTGACTTTC
CASSSPGVTGANVLTF
>once|13|-|TRBJ2-7|TRBV7-2
TGTGCCAGCAGCTTAGCGGTGGAATACGAGCAGTACTTC
CASSLAVEYEQYF
>-|17|TRBD1|TRBJ2-2|TRBV4-1
TGCGCCAGCAGCCACCGACAGGGGGCGAACAGCGCCGGGGAGCTGTTTTTT
CASSHRQGANSAGELFF
>-|14|-|TRBJ1-6|TRBV7-2
TGTGCCAGCACCCCCCCAGGGTATAATTCACCCCTCCACTTT
CASTPPGYNSPLHF
>-|13|-|TRBJ2-7|TRBV15
TGTGCCACCAGCAGAGGCTTTGTCTACGAGCAGTACTTC
CATSRGFVYEQYF
>-|15|TRBD1|TRBJ1-5|TRBV25-1
TGTGCCAGCCGGGGACAGGGGGCTAGCAATCAGCCCCAGCATTTT
CASRGQGASNQPQHF
>-|17|TRBD2|TRBJ2-1|TRBV11-2
TGTGCCAGCAGCTTAGGACTAGCGGGAGAATCCCACAATGAGCAGTTCTTC
CASSLGLAGESHNEQFF
>-|13|-|TRBJ1-2|TRBV4-3
TGCGCCAGCAGCCAAAGATCATTCTATGGCTACACCTTC
CASSQRSFYGYTF
>-|15|TRBD1|TRBJ1-2|TRBV6-6
TGTGCCAGCAGTTACGAGGGACAGGCTAACTATGGCTACACCTTC
CASSYEGQANYGYTF
>-|14|TRBD1|TRBJ1-3|TRBV10-2
TGCGCCAGCAGTGAGCAGGGGGCGGGAAACACCATATATTTT
CASSEQGAGNTIYF
>-|15|-|TRBJ2-6|TRBV28
TGTGCCAGCAGTTTAGGAGGGGCTGGGGCCAACGTCCTGACTTTC
CASSLGGAGANVLTF
>-|13|TRBD1|TRBJ1-5|TRBV7-3
TGTGCCAGCAGCCGAGACAGGGATCAGCCCCAGCATTTT
CASSRDRDQPQHF
>-|11|-|TRBJ1-3|TRBV28
TGTGCCAGCGACAGGGGAAACACCATATATTTT
CASDRGNTIYF
>once|14|-|TRBJ1-2|TRBV6-5
TGTGCCAGCAGTTACGTGACTGGGAACTATGGCTACACCTTC
CASSYVTGNYGYTF
>once|20|TRBD2|TRBJ2-2|TRBV27
TGTGCCAGCAGTGTGACGGGACTAGCGGTACCTTTTAGCAACACCGGGGAGCTGTTTTTT
CASSVTGLAVPFSNTGELFF
>-|14|-|TRBJ2-5|TRBV2
TGTGCCAGCAGTGTATCCTCGGGCCAAGAGACCCAGTACTTC
CASSVSSGQETQYF
>-|16|-|TRBJ1-2|TRBV6-1
TGTGCCAGCAGTGAACTAGGGGCGGTTGCTTTGGGGGGATACACCTTC
CASSELGAVALGGYTF
>-|15|-|TRBJ2-3|TRBV10-3
TGTGCCATCAGTGTGAGGGTAGTAGGCACAGATACGCAGTATTTT
CAISVRVVGTDTQYF
>-|13|TRBD1|TRBJ1-2|TRBV7-2
TGTGCCAGCAGCTTCAGGACAGGGCCTGGCTACACCTTC
CASSFRTGPGYTF
>-|14|-|TRBJ1-2|TRBV5-1
TGCGCCAGCAGCTTGGGGACAGCGTCGGATGGCTACACCTTC
CASSLGTASDGYTF
>-|17|TRBD2|TRBJ2-3|TRBV7-2
TGTGCCAGCAGCTTAGGCCTACTAGCGGGGCCCCGGAATACGCAGTATTTT
CASSLGLLAGPRNTQYF
>once|11|-|TRBJ2-7|TRBV6-1
TGTGCCAGCAGTTCCCGGGACGAGCAGTACTTC
CASSSRDEQYF
>-|11|-|TRBJ1-2|TRBV20-1
TGCAGTGCCAGCGGACCAGATGGCTACACCTTC
CSASGPDGYTF
>-|18|-|TRBJ2-4|TRBV7-9
TGTGCCAGCAGCTTAGACTCGGACAGGCGGGGGGCCAAAAACATTCAGTACTTC
CASSLDSDRRGAKNIQYF
>once|16|TRBD1|TRBJ1-1|TRBV5-4
TGTGCCAGCAGCTTGAGGACAGGGGGTCAAGGGACTGAAGCTTTCTTT
CASSLRTGGQGTEAFF
>-|15|TRBD1|TRBJ2-7|TRBV6-1
TGTGCCAGCAGTGCCGCCGGGACAGGCTCCTACGAGCAGTACTTC
CASSAAGTGSYEQYF